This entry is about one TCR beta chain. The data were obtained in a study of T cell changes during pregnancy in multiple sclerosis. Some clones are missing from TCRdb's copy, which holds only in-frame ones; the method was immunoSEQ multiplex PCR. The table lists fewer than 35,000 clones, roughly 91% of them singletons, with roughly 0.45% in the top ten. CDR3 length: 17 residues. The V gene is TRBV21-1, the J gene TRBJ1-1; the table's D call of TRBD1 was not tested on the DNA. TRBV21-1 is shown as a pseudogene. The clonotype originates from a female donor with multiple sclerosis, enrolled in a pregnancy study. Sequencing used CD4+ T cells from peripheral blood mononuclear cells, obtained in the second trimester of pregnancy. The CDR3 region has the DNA TGTGCCAGCAGCAAACGGCAGGGGGTCAAAATGAACACTGAAGCTTTCTTT. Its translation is CASSKRQGVKMNTEAFF.